Listed here are 25 T cell receptor beta chains from one sample, sequenced in a study of control samples from healthy donors and cancer patients. Sequencing was performed with immunoSEQ multiplex PCR; in TCRdb, only in-frame clones are kept and a portion is missing. The table shows roughly 100,000 clones, with around nine tenths occurring only once. Sequenced sample: PBMCs. Receptors were obtained from a man between 60 and 75 years old with lung cancer.

The gene calls are TRBV19 and TRBJ1-6; 9 positions agree with TRBD1. Per the germline V gene, CDR1 is LNHDA and CDR2 is SQIVND (reference sequence). CDR3 length: 15 amino acids. Trimming at V came to 4 bases and at J to 11 bases, leaving 9 bases not matched to a gene. CDR3 sequence: CASSRDRVILTPLHF. DNA of the CDR3: TGTGCCAGTAGTAGGGACAGGGTTATCCTGACACCCCTCCACTTT.

CDR3 in amino acids: CASSQGGGANYGYTF. The CDR3 nucleotides are TGTGCCAGCAGCCAAGGTGGGGGGGCAAACTATGGCTACACCTTC. The chain recombines TRBV3-1 (or the pseudogene TRBV3-2) with TRBJ1-2, with a weak D call TRBD1 (6 bases). The CDR3 is made up of 15 amino acids. Germline CDR1 LGHDT, CDR2 YNNKEL (reference sequence). V lost 1 base and J lost 2, with 11 bases in between.

CDR3 nucleotide sequence: TGCGCCAGCAGCCAACCCGGGACAGCCTTCAGGGAGCTGTTTTTT. Its translation: CASSQPGTAFRELFF. This rearrangement joins TRBV4-1 to TRBJ2-2; 7 bases are a match to TRBD1. Germline assignment: CDR1 MGHRA and CDR2 YSYEKL. The CDR3 covers 15 residues. The trim removed 2 bases at V and 9 bases at J, leaving 9 bases unmatched.

V and J are TRBV6-4 and TRBJ2-1, with TRBD2 matching over 11 bases. The V gene's germline CDR1 is MRHNA and CDR2 SNTAGT. This CDR3 has 17 amino acids. Trimming at V came to 6 bases and at J to 0 bases, leaving 7 bases not matched to a gene. CDR3 coding DNA: TGTGCCAGCAGAAAAACTAGCGGGGGAAGCTCCTACAATGAGCAGTTCTTC. Protein: CASRKTSGGSSYNEQFF.

J is TRBJ2-2 and V is TRBV18; weak D call: TRBD1 (6 bases). CDR3 length: 14 amino acids. From germline, CDR1 is KGHSH and CDR2 LQKENI. Trimming took 6 bases from V and 1 from J, leaving 9 bases between them. CDR3 sequence reads: CASSRDMNTGELFF. The CDR3 nucleotides are TGTGCCAGCTCTCGGGACATGAACACCGGGGAGCTGTTTTTT.

This sequence joins TRBV2 and TRBJ2-5; the D call may be TRBD1 or TRBD2 (5 bases each). V shed 4 bases and J shed 1 base, with 13 bases lying between them. This CDR3 has 15 residues. CDR1 is SNHLY, CDR2 FYNNEI, per germline. CDR3: CASSGRGGPQETQYF. The CDR3 coding sequence is TGTGCCAGCAGTGGGCGTGGGGGTCCCCAAGAGACCCAGTACTTC.

The genes are TRBV6-2 or TRBV6-3 and TRBJ2-2; 10 bases match TRBD1. Germline loops: CDR1 MNHEY, CDR2 SVGEGT. CDR3 length: 16 residues. V lost 0 bases and J lost 7; bases outside the gene matches: 5. This CDR3 is CASSYSGTGVGGELFF. The CDR3 DNA is TGTGCCAGCAGTTACTCCGGGACAGGGGTCGGCGGGGAGCTGTTTTTT.

The V call is TRBV6-5, the J call TRBJ1-2, with D possibly being TRBD1 (5 bases). V was clipped by 8 bases and J by 3 bases, with 16 bases between them. Germline assignment: CDR1 MNHEY and CDR2 SVGAGI. The CDR3 sequence is 14 residues long. The CDR3 sequence: CASGWLTVDYGYTF. The CDR3 bases are TGTGCCAGCGGTTGGCTGACAGTCGACTATGGCTACACCTTC.

This chain uses TRBV4-1 with TRBJ2-3, with 11 bases identical to TRBD2. The CDR3 sequence is 18 residues long. In germline, CDR1 is MGHRA, CDR2 YSYEKL. V shed 1 base, J shed 6 bases, and the junction held 12 bases outside the gene matches. The CDR3 DNA reads as TGCGCCAGCAGCCAAGCGACTAGCGGGGACCCCGCAGGGGATACGCAGTATTTT. It is translated as CASSQATSGDPAGDTQYF.

This chain connects TRBV18 to TRBJ1-5; TRBD1 agrees at 7 bases. With 6 bases clipped from V and 4 bases from J, the junction kept 6 bases outside the gene matches. There are 14 residues in the CDR3. Germline V gene lookup returns CDR1 KGHSH and CDR2 LQKENI. In nucleotides, the CDR3 is TGTGCCAGCTCGGAACAGGGGTATAATCAGCCCCAGCATTTT. Translating gives CASSEQGYNQPQHF.

The CDR3 region has the DNA TGTGCCAGCAGCCAAGGAGCCTACTCCTATGGCTACACCTTC. Residues: CASSQGAYSYGYTF. This chain joins TRBV3-1 (or the pseudogene TRBV3-2) and TRBJ1-2; D uncertain. V lost 1 base and J lost 4, with 10 bases in between. The CDR3 loop spans 14 amino acids. Germline loops: CDR1 LGHDT, CDR2 YNNKEL (reference sequence).

This chain uses TRBV9 with TRBJ2-6; D perhaps matches TRBD1 (6 bases). The CDR3 contains 15 residues. V was cut by 4 bases and J by 3 bases, with 11 bases left in between. Germline CDR1 SGDLS, CDR2 YYNGEE. The DNA of the CDR3 is TGTGCCAGCAGCCCACAGGGCGATGGGGCCAACGTCCTGACTTTC. Residues: CASSPQGDGANVLTF.

The J gene is TRBJ2-5, the V gene TRBV30; D is unclear. With 1 base removed from V and 7 bases from J, the gap between germline ends came to 10 bases. Looked up from germline, CDR1 is GTSNPN and CDR2 is SVGIG (reference sequence). The CDR3 totals 12 residues. CDR3: CAWSATPGTQYF. DNA for the CDR3: TGTGCCTGGAGTGCCACCCCGGGGACCCAGTACTTC.

This chain uses TRBV4-1 with TRBJ1-3, with D unclear. The germline gives CDR1 MGHRA, CDR2 YSYEKL. V lost 1 base, J lost 4 bases, and 5 bases lay in between. This CDR3 comprises 13 residues. CDR3 region: CASSQGPGNTIYF. CDR3 DNA: TGCGCCAGCAGCCAAGGCCCAGGAAACACCATATATTTT.

The CDR3: CASSQGGGSPPPETQYF. The CDR3 nucleotides are TGTGCCAGCAGCCAAGGGGGAGGTAGCCCGCCCCCGGAGACCCAGTACTTC. The chain employs TRBV3-1 (or the pseudogene TRBV3-2) and TRBJ2-5; TRBD2 might be the D (6 bases). Trimming removed 1 base from V and 5 bases from J, with 20 bases in between. Germline V gene lookup returns CDR1 LGHDT and CDR2 YNNKEL (reference sequence). This CDR3 is built from 17 residues.

The rearrangement uses TRBV6-6 and TRBJ1-1; no firm D call. The CDR3 runs 15 residues. CDR1 is MNHNY, CDR2 SVGAGI, per germline (reference sequence). The V gene lost 0 bases and the J gene lost 4 bases, with 12 bases spanning the gap. In DNA, the CDR3 is TGTGCCAGCAGTTACTCAGGCGTAGTGGGCACTGAAGCTTTCTTT. Protein sequence: CASSYSGVVGTEAFF.

The chain has TRBV24-1 and TRBJ2-3, with D maybe TRBD1 (6 bases). The V and J ends lost 3 bases and 1 base respectively, with 10 bases between them. Germline V gene sequence: CDR1 KGHDR, CDR2 SFDVKD. The CDR3 totals 15 residues. In DNA, the CDR3 is TGTGCCACCAGTGATCCAGGGGCTGGCACAGATACGCAGTATTTT. Translating it yields CATSDPGAGTDTQYF.

This clone was detected only a few times. Other DNA sequences from this sample encode an identical CDR3 as well. This chain uses TRBV15 with TRBJ1-2; TRBD1 is a possible D gene (5 bases). Trimming cost V 0 bases and J 6 bases, with 8 bases left between them. The CDR3 has 13 amino acids. Looked up from germline, CDR1 is LNHNV and CDR2 is YYDKDF (reference sequence). This chain's CDR3 is CATSREEGDGYTF. DNA for the CDR3: TGTGCCACCAGCAGAGAAGAAGGGGATGGCTACACCTTC.

Only one count was recorded for this clone. This chain links TRBV5-6 with TRBJ1-1, with TRBD1 matching over 7 bases. The CDR3 has 14 residues. V lost 2 bases to trimming and J lost 2 bases; unmatched junction nucleotides: 3. Germline CDR1 is SGHDT and CDR2 is YYEEEE. CDR3 sequence reads: CASSFGTVNTEAFF. CDR3 sequence (DNA): TGTGCCAGCAGCTTTGGGACAGTTAACACTGAAGCTTTCTTT. The variable domain in full, completed from reference TRBV5-6 and TRBJ1-1, reads DAGVTQSPTHLIKTRGQQVTLRCSPKSGHDTVSWYQQALGQGPQFIFQYYEEEERQRGNFPDRFSGHQFPNYSSELNVNALLLGDSALYLCASSFGTVNTEAFFGQGTRLTVV.

This chain links TRBV29-1 with TRBJ1-1; 7 nucleotides match TRBD1. CDR3 length equals 13 residues. J lost 4 bases, V lost 4 bases, and 6 bases had no gene match. Per germline, CDR1 SQVTM and CDR2 ANQGSEA. CDR3 in DNA: TGCAGCGTTGTTCCGGGACAGATCACTGAAGCTTTCTTT. Translation: CSVVPGQITEAFF. Full variable domain (outside the CDR3, taken from reference TRBV29-1 and TRBJ1-1): SAVISQKPSRDICQRGTSLTIQCQVDSQVTMMFWYRQQPGQSLTLIATANQGSEATYESGFVIDKFPISRPNLTFSTLTVSNMSPEDSSIYLCSVVPGQITEAFFGQGTRLTVV.

V is TRBV29-1 and J is TRBJ2-5; possibly TRBD1 for D (5 bases). This CDR3 spans 12 amino acids. In germline, CDR1 is SQVTM, CDR2 ANQGSEA. The CDR3 is CSNRGTGETQYF. The CDR3 DNA reads as TGCAGTAATAGGGGTACCGGAGAGACCCAGTACTTC. The whole variable domain, filled in from reference TRBV29-1 and TRBJ2-5, reads SAVISQKPSRDICQRGTSLTIQCQVDSQVTMMFWYRQQPGQSLTLIATANQGSEATYESGFVIDKFPISRPNLTFSTLTVSNMSPEDSSIYLCSNRGTGETQYFGPGTRLLVL.

The chain combines TRBV7-9 with TRBJ2-2; perhaps D is TRBD1 or TRBD2 (5 bases each). The V end was cut by 1 base, the J end by 7 bases, with 13 bases between. The CDR3 loop spans 15 amino acids. Germline CDR1 reads SEHNR; CDR2 reads FQNEAQ (reference sequence). The CDR3 protein is CASSLEGTLDGELFF. The CDR3 region has the DNA TGTGCCAGCAGCTTAGAGGGGACGTTGGACGGGGAGCTGTTTTTT.

This rearrangement joins TRBV5-6 to TRBJ1-2; 9 nucleotides align to TRBD1. V shed 5 bases and J 4 bases; nucleotides not matched to a gene: 9. Per the germline V gene, CDR1 is SGHDT and CDR2 is YYEEEE. The CDR3 has 15 amino acids. The CDR3 protein is CASSSWGQGGYGYTF. CDR3 in DNA: TGTGCCAGCAGTAGTTGGGGACAGGGAGGCTATGGCTACACCTTC.

The chain is built from TRBV9 and TRBJ1-1; no definite D call. The germline V and J ends were trimmed by 4 bases and 0 bases, with 13 bases remaining between them. CDR1 and CDR2 from the germline V gene are SGDLS and YYNGEE. This CDR3 comprises 15 residues. CDR3 loop: CASSLDGLLNTEAFF. As DNA, the CDR3 is TGTGCCAGCAGCTTAGATGGACTGTTGAACACTGAAGCTTTCTTT.

The CDR3 nucleotides read TGTGCCAGCAGCGTAGACCAGGGGACAAGACTAATATATGGCTACACCTTC. Translation: CASSVDQGTRLIYGYTF. The rearrangement uses TRBV9 and TRBJ1-2; possibly TRBD1 for D (6 bases). Germline-derived CDR1 and CDR2 are SGDLS and YYNGEE. There are 17 residues in the CDR3. V gave up 0 bases and J gave up 5 bases, with 20 bases separating them.